This T cell receptor beta chain was recovered during a study of blood T cell repertoires in COVID-19 (dated by TCRdb to about 2020). Regarding the complete study: The collaborator samples originated in the United States, Italy and Spain and spanned the acute and convalescent phases of COVID-19. Subjects who had been exposed to COVID-19, were actively infected with it, or had recovered from it provided the deeply sampled blood TCRbeta repertoires that made up the dataset. The prospective study material was composed of cDNA or gDNA derived from T cells, B-cell-depleted T cells, or PBMCs. The repertoires were made available in a free public database intended to serve as a resource for research on the immune response to SARS-CoV-2. Samples were obtained from the ongoing ImmuneRACE study (first 160 participants) and from over 1,000 subjects provided by 6 global collaborators. A de-identified subject ID, COVID-19 status, age in years and sex were almost always included in the sample metadata. Where HLA class I and class II types were available, the types were taken from metadata supplied by the sample provider, not from assay-based typing.

In the prospective study, participants were about 18 to 89 years old, resided in fewer than 25 geographic areas of the United States, and were enrolled through a virtual design. Cohort assignment in the prospective study relied on participant-reported clinical history from a screening survey and a study questionnaire. Recovered participants in ImmuneRACE Cohort 3 were defined by two consecutive negative NP/OP PCR tests, clearance by a healthcare professional, or resolution of symptoms. In the prospective study, mobile phlebotomists collected whole blood, serum and a nasopharyngeal or oropharyngeal swab from each participant. Additional blood draws and questionnaires over an approximately two-month period could optionally be provided by prospective study participants. Before DNA extraction, blood samples from the prospective study were shipped at room temperature or frozen. TCRbeta CDR3 regions were amplified from genomic DNA by means of the immunoSEQ Assay, a bias-controlled multiplex PCR. The paper's data handling went like this. Within the assay, amplification of reference gene primers was used to estimate how many nucleated cells each sample contained. Sequence reads were collapsed and filtered to measure the absolute abundance of every unique TCRbeta CDR3 rearrangement. For each sample, productive Simpson clonality was calculated as the square root of Simpson's diversity index over productive rearrangements. Held by TCRdb, this immuneACCESS table contains in-frame sequences only and omits some clones. Under half of the omission traces to an unresolved V gene where checked; the cause of the rest is unknown. V and J calls and clone size come straight from that table; D and trimming were deduced from the DNA. The sample yields a few hundred thousand clones; 70% to 90% were counted once. Just over 8% of the sample is in the top ten clones.

The research as a whole found: The quantity of clinical and demographic metadata differed by source and by participant and was supplied without curation.

Compared with germline, V lacks 3 bases and J lacks 7 bases; bases without a gene match: 13. From the germline V gene, CDR1 is SGHTA and CDR2 is FQGNSA. The CDR3 holds 16 amino acids from the cysteine to the phenylalanine. Just the 48-base CDR3 DNA is kept, in frame starting at base 1. This clone was counted between two and nine times. The antigen this receptor binds is unknown. Per-base quality was not reported, and no clone a single base away is much larger than it. This TCR came from a woman aged 55-75 years who had recovered from COVID-19. Sample: PBMCs or T cells enriched from blood (not recorded which). The chain uses TRBV7-2 and TRBJ1-2; TRBD1 aligns with 8 central bases. The CDR3: CASSFSRRQGLGGYTF. The nucleotides read TGTGCCAGCAGCTTCTCCCGGAGACAGGGGCTGGGTGGCTACACCTTC. The full variable domain, completed from the reference TRBV7-2 and TRBJ1-2 proteins outside the CDR3, reads GAGVSQSPSNKVTEKGKDVELRCDPISGHTALYWYRQSLGQGLEFLIYFQGNSAPDKSGLPSDRFSAERTGGSVSTLTIQRTQQEDSAVYLCASSFSRRQGLGGYTFGSGTRLTVV.